The present entry profiles one T cell receptor beta chain with its context. Its matching antigen is unknown. Researchers ran the PCR with 60 Vbeta and 13 Jbeta primers. The method was immunoSEQ multiplex PCR; TCRdb's version includes in-frame clones alone and lacks a portion of them. The repertoire has around 21,000 clones, about 80% of them found once; the top ten carry approximately 8%. The CDR3 totals 16 residues. Germline V lookup: CDR1 LGHNA, CDR2 YNFKEQ. J lost 4 bases, V lost 3 bases, and 6 bases had no gene match. This sample was included in a study of cytomegalovirus exposure and HLA in healthy donors. Across the study: There were 75 million to 95 million unique TCRs (from HLA-typed donors) in an early data release. Overall study results and limits: With further analysis later on, most CMV-associated TCR beta chains appeared HLA-restricted.

This TCR was recovered from a man aged 60 to 69 in good health and CMV-seronegative. The V gene is TRBV4-2, the J gene TRBJ1-5; 10 bases are shared with TRBD1. Input material: PBMCs. The CDR3 region is CASSQGLGQGNQPQHF. CDR3 coding DNA: TGTGCCAGCAGCCAGGGTCTGGGACAGGGGAATCAGCCCCAGCATTTT.